This T cell receptor beta chain was captured in a study of cytomegalovirus exposure and HLA in healthy donors. PCR used 60 Vbeta primers and 13 Jbeta primers. Here immunoSEQ multiplex PCR was the method, and the copy in TCRdb shows in-frame clones only, minus some. The sample records approximately 140,000 clones, approximately 85% being singletons. Unmatched junction bases numbered 14, after V lost 8 bases and J lost 11 bases. The CDR3 has 13 residues. Germline CDR1 SQVTM, CDR2 ANQGSEA. Study-wide points: Earlier results showed most TCR beta V segments being productive about 87% or about 30% of the time. Researchers reported in a later analysis that a missense DCLRE1C variant was tied to TCR beta V- and J-gene trimming. It was 150 to 200 TCR beta chains that were listed as cytomegalovirus-associated.

As to this clone: Antigen specificity is unknown.

This TCR derives from a boy aged 10-17 years in good health and CMV-seronegative. The sample consisted of PBMCs. The V call is TRBV29-1, the J call TRBJ2-1; 8 positions match TRBD1. CDR3 in amino acids: CSIGQGKKQQQFF. CDR3 nucleotide sequence: TGCAGCATAGGACAGGGTAAAAAACAGCAGCAGTTCTTC.